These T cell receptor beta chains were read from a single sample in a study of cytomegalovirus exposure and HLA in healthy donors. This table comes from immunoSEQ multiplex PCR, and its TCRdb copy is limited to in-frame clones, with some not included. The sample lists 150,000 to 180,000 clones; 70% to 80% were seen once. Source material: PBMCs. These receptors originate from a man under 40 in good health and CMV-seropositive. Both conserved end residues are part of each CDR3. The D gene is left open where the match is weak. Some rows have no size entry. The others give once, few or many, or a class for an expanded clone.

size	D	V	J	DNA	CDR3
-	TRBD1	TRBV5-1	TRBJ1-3	TGCGCCAGCAGCTTTCGGACAGGCGCTGGAAACACCATATATTTT	CASSFRTGAGNTIYF
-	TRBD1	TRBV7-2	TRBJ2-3	TGTGCCAGCAGCTTAGGGGACAGAGTGACAGATACGCAGTATTTT	CASSLGDRVTDTQYF
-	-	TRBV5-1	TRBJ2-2	TGCGCCAGCACCATATCTAGGGAGAAAAGCGGGGAGCTGTTTTTT	CASTISREKSGELFF
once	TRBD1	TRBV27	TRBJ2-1	TGTGCCAGCAGTTCCGGGACAGGGTTATACAATGAGCAGTTCTTC	CASSSGTGLYNEQFF
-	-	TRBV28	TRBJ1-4	TGTGCCAGCAGTTTATACTCCCACGGGAGGGAAAAACTGTTTTTT	CASSLYSHGREKLFF
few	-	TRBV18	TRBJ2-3	TGTGCCAGCTCTGCGGCGTCCACAGATACGCAGTATTTT	CASSAASTDTQYF
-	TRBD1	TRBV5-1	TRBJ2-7	TGCGCCAGCAGCTTTAATCCCGGGGACAGGGAGGCCTACGAGCAGTACTTC	CASSFNPGDREAYEQYF
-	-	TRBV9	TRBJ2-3	TGTGCCAGCAGCACAAGCGGGCAGGGCAGAAGCACAGATACGCAGTATTTT	CASSTSGQGRSTDTQYF
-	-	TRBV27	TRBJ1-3	TGTGCCAGCAGTTTACAGGGGCGGTCCGGAAACACCATATATTTT	CASSLQGRSGNTIYF
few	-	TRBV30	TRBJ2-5	TGTGCCTGGGGCCCATGGGGGGTTGAGGAAGAGACCCAGTACTTC	CAWGPWGVEEETQYF
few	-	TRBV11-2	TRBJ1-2	TGTGCCAGCAGCTTAGATGGAGGGGCTTTCTATGGCTACACCTTC	CASSLDGGAFYGYTF
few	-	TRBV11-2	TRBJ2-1	TGTGCCAGCAGACCGGACACTGAACGAGAGCAGTTCTTC	CASRPDTEREQFF
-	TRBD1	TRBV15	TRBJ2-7	TGTGCCACCAGCAAAGACAGGGGGCCCTACGAGCAGTACTTC	CATSKDRGPYEQYF
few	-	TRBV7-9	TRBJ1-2	TGTGCCAGCAGCTTAGGTCAGGGTGACTATGGCTACACCTTC	CASSLGQGDYGYTF
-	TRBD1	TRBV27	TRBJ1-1	TGTGCCAGCAGTCCCTCCCTGGGACAGGGGGCGAACACTGAAGCTTTCTTT	CASSPSLGQGANTEAFF
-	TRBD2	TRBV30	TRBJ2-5	TGTGCCTGGGGGGGAGGGACTAAGTTGGACCAAGAGACCCAGTACTTC	CAWGGGTKLDQETQYF
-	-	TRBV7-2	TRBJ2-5	TGTGCCAGCGGGCCGTACCAAGAGACCCAGTACTTC	CASGPYQETQYF
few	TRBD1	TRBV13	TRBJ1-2	TGTGCCAGCAGCGACAGGGGCTATGGCTACACCTTC	CASSDRGYGYTF
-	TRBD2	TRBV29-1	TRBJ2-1	TGCGGGTCGGGTGGGAGGGTAGGAAATGAGCAGTTCTTC	CGSGGRVGNEQFF
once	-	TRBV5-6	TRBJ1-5	TGTGCCAGCAGCTTGTCAAAATTCAATCAGCCCCAGCATTTT	CASSLSKFNQPQHF
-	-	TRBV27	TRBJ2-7	TGTGCCAGCAGTTTAAGCCTCGGGACACGGGATTACGAGCAGTACTTC	CASSLSLGTRDYEQYF
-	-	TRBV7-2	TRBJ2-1	TGTGCCAGCAGCTTAGACCCCGCACGGGAGCAGTTCTTC	CASSLDPAREQFF
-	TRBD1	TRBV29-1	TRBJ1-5	TGCAGCGTTTTACTTGGGACAGCTAATCAGCCCCAGCATTTT	CSVLLGTANQPQHF
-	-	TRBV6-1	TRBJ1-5	TGTGCCAGCAGGGAACGGGGAGCGAGCAATCAGCCCCAGCATTTT	CASRERGASNQPQHF